This section outlines one T cell receptor (beta chain) sequence together with its context. This entry comes from a study of blood T cell repertoires in COVID-19. Overall study context: Spain, Italy and the United States supplied samples that represented acute and convalescent COVID-19.

The J segment lost 5 bases and the V segment lost 2 bases, leaving 8 bases of the junction unmatched. Germline V lookup: CDR1 MNHEY, CDR2 SVGEGT. This CDR3 contains 17 residues. Generated by immunoSEQ multiplex PCR, the TCRdb table keeps only in-frame clones and is missing some. The sample contains 100,000 or so clones, roughly 88% of which appear only once. The TCR originated in a human donor in a cohort sampled during active COVID-19. V gene TRBV6-2 or TRBV6-3 combines with J gene TRBJ2-2, with 10 bases aligning to TRBD1. The sample was peripheral blood. CDR3: CASSYPLRTGGTGELFF. The CDR3 DNA is TGTGCCAGCAGTTACCCACTCCGGACAGGGGGTACCGGGGAGCTGTTTTTT.